Listed below are T cell receptor beta chains from one sample, sequenced in a study of blood T cell repertoires in COVID-19. Here immunoSEQ multiplex PCR was the method, and the copy in TCRdb shows in-frame clones only, minus some. The table records under 350,000 clones, around 89% of them present only once. Sequencing used peripheral blood. Every receptor here comes from a middle-aged man with acute or convalescent COVID-19. The CDR3 runs from the conserved cysteine through the conserved F or W. The order of the fields is J gene, D gene, clone size, V gene, CDR3 DNA, CDR3 protein. A D gene is named only where the DNA matches it firmly. Clone size is given for some rows only: seen once, a few or many times, or a class if the clone is expanded.

TRBJ2-2 | NA | once | TRBV19 | TGTGCCAGTAGTGTCGACAGGTCCGGGGAGCTGTTTTTT | CASSVDRSGELFF
TRBJ1-1 | NA | NA | TRBV14 | TGTGCCAGCAGCCAAAGTCGCGGGGCTGAAGCTTTCTTT | CASSQSRGAEAFF
TRBJ2-7 | NA | NA | TRBV5-6 | TGTGCCAGCAGCTTGGGCCCCGGCTCCTACGAGCAGTACTTC | CASSLGPGSYEQYF
TRBJ2-1 | TRBD2 | NA | TRBV5-1 | TGCGCCAGCAGCTTGGGTACTAGCGGGGGGTACAATGAGCAGTTCTTC | CASSLGTSGGYNEQFF
TRBJ1-1 | NA | NA | TRBV2 | TGTGCCACCAAGACAGGGAACACTGAAGCTTTCTTT | CATKTGNTEAFF
TRBJ1-1 | TRBD1 | NA | TRBV12-3/TRBV12-4 | TGTGCCAGCAGGGGACAGGGGGAAACTGAAGCTTTCTTT | CASRGQGETEAFF
TRBJ2-5 | TRBD1 | NA | TRBV19 | TGTGCCAGTAGTACAGGGACAGGGGGAGAGACCCAGTACTTC | CASSTGTGGETQYF
TRBJ1-2 | NA | NA | TRBV6-5 | TGTGCCAGCAGTTACTCGAGGCAGGGCAATGGCTACACCTTC | CASSYSRQGNGYTF
TRBJ1-2 | NA | NA | TRBV27 | TGTGCCAGCAGTACTGGTACTAGGGGCTACACCTTC | CASSTGTRGYTF
TRBJ1-2 | NA | NA | TRBV7-2 | TGTGCCAGCAGCTTAGCGCGGGGTGGCTACACCTTC | CASSLARGGYTF
TRBJ1-1 | TRBD1 | NA | TRBV28 | TGTGCCAGCAGTTTATGGGGGACAGGTAAGACTGAAGCTTTCTTT | CASSLWGTGKTEAFF
TRBJ1-2 | TRBD1 | NA | TRBV7-9 | TGTGCCAGCAGCTCACTGAAAGGGGGCAGGGGGCTTCAGGATGGCTACACCTTC | CASSSLKGGRGLQDGYTF
TRBJ1-1 | NA | NA | TRBV11-2 | TGTGCCAGCAGCTTAATGATTGGGGAGGGGGGGACTGAAGCTTTCTTT | CASSLMIGEGGTEAFF
TRBJ1-2 | NA | once | TRBV18 | TGTGCCAGCTCACCCACAGCTGGGAGCTATGGCTACACCTTC | CASSPTAGSYGYTF
TRBJ1-1 | NA | NA | TRBV2 | TGTGCCAGCAGAGCGGACACTGAAGCTTTCTTT | CASRADTEAFF
TRBJ1-6 | NA | NA | TRBV5-1 | TGCGCCAGCAGCTCGCAGGGACACATAAATTCACCCCTCCACTTT | CASSSQGHINSPLHF
TRBJ1-2 | NA | NA | TRBV6-5 | TGTGCCAGCAGATTAGTCGGGGTTCCTGGCTACACCTTC | CASRLVGVPGYTF
TRBJ2-7 | NA | NA | TRBV28 | TGTGCCAGCAGCTTAACCCGGGAGAGCAACGAGCAGTACTTC | CASSLTRESNEQYF
TRBJ1-6 | TRBD1 | NA | TRBV24-1 | TGTGCCACCAGTGACCAGGGGGTGGTCCTCCACTTT | CATSDQGVVLHF
TRBJ1-3 | TRBD1 | NA | TRBV29-1 | TGCAGCGTCCAGGGGGCGAGTGGAAACACCATATATTTT | CSVQGASGNTIYF
TRBJ1-5 | NA | NA | TRBV5-8 | TGTGCCAGCGGTCAGGATCAGCCCCAGCATTTT | CASGQDQPQHF
TRBJ1-2 | TRBD1 | NA | TRBV3-1/TRBV3-2 | TGTGCCAGCAGTCGACAGGGACCTAACTATGGCTACACCTTC | CASSRQGPNYGYTF